These 24 T cell receptor beta chains came from one sample sequenced in a study of T cell changes during pregnancy in multiple sclerosis. Only in-frame clones appear in the TCRdb table, and some are missing; sequencing was by immunoSEQ multiplex PCR. There are approximately 89,000 clones in the sample; 94% occur only once, and approximately 1.7% lies in the top ten. This specimen was peripheral blood, taken after pregnancy. These receptors all come from a female donor in good health, enrolled as a control in a pregnancy study.

V gene TRBV27 combines with J gene TRBJ2-1, with TRBD2 as a possible D gene (6 bases). V gave up 5 bases and J gave up 9 bases, with 11 bases separating them. Looked up from germline, CDR1 is MNHEY and CDR2 is SMNVEV (reference sequence). This CDR3 has 12 amino acids. The CDR3 here is CASSPRGAEQFF. The CDR3 DNA reads TGTGCCAGCAGTCCCCGCGGGGCTGAGCAGTTCTTC.

The rearrangement joins TRBV18 to TRBJ2-3, with 11 bases matching TRBD2. J was trimmed by 3 bases and V by 5 bases; bases with no gene match: 4. Per germline, CDR1 KGHSH and CDR2 LQKENI. This CDR3 spans 15 amino acids. CDR3 coding DNA: TGTGCCAGCTCAGAACTAGCGGGAGAAACAGATACGCAGTATTTT. Translating it yields CASSELAGETDTQYF. Combining the CDR3 with reference TRBV18 and TRBJ2-3 gives the whole variable domain NAGVMQNPRHLVRRRGQEARLRCSPMKGHSHVYWYRQLPEEGLKFMVYLQKENIIDESGMPKERFSAEFPKEGPSILRIQQVVRGDSAAYFCASSELAGETDTQYFGPGTRLTVL.

This clone has only one observation. This chain uses TRBV5-1 with TRBJ2-3; 10 nucleotides match TRBD2. The CDR3 contains 17 residues. Germline lookup yields CDR1 SGHRS and CDR2 YFSETQ. V lost 1 base and J lost 1; bases outside the gene matches: 6. CDR3 nucleotides: TGCGCCAGCAGCTTGCCTAGCGGGAGTTGGGGCACAGATACGCAGTATTTT. Translated, it gives CASSLPSGSWGTDTQYF.

The chain carries TRBV2 and TRBJ2-3, with TRBD2 matching over 14 bases. V gave up 5 bases and J gave up 4 bases; unmatched junction bases: 8. The CDR3 covers 17 residues. The germline gives CDR1 SNHLY, CDR2 FYNNEI. CDR3 protein: CASSYGLAGGKADTQYF. Written as DNA, the CDR3 is TGTGCCAGCAGTTACGGACTAGCGGGAGGAAAAGCAGATACGCAGTATTTT.

This sequence joins TRBV5-4 and TRBJ2-1, with TRBD2 identical over 11 bases. Germline V gives CDR1 SGHNT, CDR2 YYREEE (reference sequence). The CDR3 is 16 residues long. V shed 0 bases, J shed 7 bases, and the junction held 6 bases outside the gene matches. The CDR3 DNA follows: TGTGCCAGCAGCTTGGGAGGTAGCGGGAGGGAAAATGAGCAGTTCTTC. Encoded protein: CASSLGGSGRENEQFF.

The chain recombines TRBV18 with TRBJ2-4; D perhaps matches TRBD1 (5 bases). CDR1 KGHSH and CDR2 LQKENI come from the germline V gene. CDR3 length equals 14 residues. V was trimmed by 3 bases and J by 1 base, leaving 7 bases between them. This chain's CDR3 is CASSPGPAKNIQYF. The DNA for the CDR3 is TGTGCCAGCTCACCGGGGCCCGCCAAAAACATTCAGTACTTC.

V and J are TRBV28 and TRBJ2-5; 7 bases are a match to TRBD1. Germline V gives CDR1 MDHEN, CDR2 SYDVKM. The CDR3 is 13 residues long. V was clipped by 6 bases and J by 5 bases; unmatched bases: 6. This chain's CDR3 is CASSPGQVETQYF. DNA for the CDR3: TGTGCCAGCAGCCCCGGACAGGTGGAGACCCAGTACTTC.

The DNA for the CDR3 is TGTGCCAGTAGTATCTCCCCCGGGGACAGCTACGAGCAGTACTTC. As protein: CASSISPGDSYEQYF. The gene calls are TRBV19 and TRBJ2-7, with 7 bases lining up with TRBD1. CDR1 LNHDA and CDR2 SQIVND come from the germline V gene (reference sequence). The CDR3 is made up of 15 amino acids. V was clipped by 3 bases and J by 3 bases; unmatched bases: 8.

This rearrangement joins TRBV7-9 to TRBJ2-7, with 11 nucleotides matching TRBD2. V gave up 3 bases and J gave up 1 base; unmatched junction bases: 8. Germline CDR1 is SEHNR and CDR2 is FQNEAQ (reference sequence). CDR3 length: 17 amino acids. CDR3 DNA sequence: TGTGCCAGCAGCTTCCCTAGCGGGAGGTTTAGTTCCTACGAGCAGTACTTC. It encodes CASSFPSGRFSSYEQYF.

The chain combines TRBV21-1 with TRBJ2-3; the table's D call, TRBD2, was not checked against the DNA. TRBV21-1 is deemed a pseudogene. The CDR3 contains 15 residues. CDR3 region: CASRSRRGYTDTQYF. Here the CDR3 DNA reads TGTGCCAGTCGCTCTCGGCGGGGATACACAGATACGCAGTATTTT.

The chain carries TRBV4-2 and TRBJ2-1, with 11 bases lining up with TRBD2. The CDR3 contains 19 residues. The germline gives CDR1 LGHNA, CDR2 YNFKEQ. V dropped 2 bases and J dropped 8; count of bases not matched to a gene: 17. The DNA of the CDR3 is TGTGCCAGCAGCCAAATGACCCAGGGAAGGCTAGCGGGAGGCTATGAGCAGTTCTTC. Its translation: CASSQMTQGRLAGGYEQFF.

This chain uses TRBV27 with TRBJ2-1; D gene unclear. The CDR3 has 15 amino acids. Trimming removed 0 bases at V and 0 bases at J, with 6 bases between. The V gene's germline CDR1 is MNHEY and CDR2 SMNVEV (reference sequence). The CDR3 DNA follows: TGTGCCAGCAGTTTATCCACCAGCTCCTACAATGAGCAGTTCTTC. It encodes CASSLSTSSYNEQFF.

The rearrangement links TRBV4-1 to TRBJ2-1, with TRBD2 as a possible D gene (5 bases). Trimming took off 0 bases at V and 0 bases at J, with 9 bases between the two ends. CDR1 is MGHRA, CDR2 YSYEKL, per germline. This CDR3 comprises 16 residues. DNA for the CDR3: TGCGCCAGCAGCCAAGAATCGGGAAGCTCCTACAATGAGCAGTTCTTC. It translates to CASSQESGSSYNEQFF.

J is TRBJ1-2 and V is TRBV11-2, with D possibly matching TRBD1 (5 bases). Germline lookup yields CDR1 SGHAT and CDR2 FQNNGV. Trimming cost V 5 bases and J 3 bases, with 19 bases left between them. The CDR3 is 16 residues long. The CDR3: CASSIFSGTLYYGYTF. The CDR3, as DNA: TGTGCCAGCAGCATTTTTTCCGGGACTCTATACTATGGCTACACCTTC.

This chain links TRBV5-4 with TRBJ2-7; 13 bases match TRBD2. The CDR3 runs 16 residues. V was clipped by 4 bases and J by 5 bases; unmatched bases: 9. Germline V CDR1 and CDR2: SGHNT, YYREEE (reference sequence). The CDR3 DNA reads TGTGCCAGCAGCCCAAGTCGACTAGCGGGAGGAGACGAGCAGTACTTC. Its translation: CASSPSRLAGGDEQYF.

The rearrangement uses TRBV29-1 and TRBJ2-7, with a possible D match to TRBD1 (6 bases). The germline V and J ends were trimmed by 6 bases and 0 bases, with 12 bases remaining between them. The CDR3 has 13 amino acids. Germline assignment: CDR1 SQVTM and CDR2 ANQGSEA. CDR3: CSVQGPYSYEQYF. DNA of the CDR3: TGCAGCGTACAGGGCCCCTACTCCTACGAGCAGTACTTC.

This clone turned up a few times. This rearrangement joins TRBV7-9 to TRBJ1-1, with D possibly being TRBD1 (5 bases). The CDR3 contains 15 residues. CDR1 and CDR2 (germline): SEHNR, FQNEAQ (reference sequence). V shed 2 bases and J shed 3 bases, with 13 bases lying between them. The CDR3 spells CASSLWPGADTEAFF. CDR3 coding DNA: TGTGCCAGCAGCTTATGGCCTGGGGCCGACACTGAAGCTTTCTTT.

The chain recombines TRBV18 with TRBJ2-5, with TRBD2 as a possible D gene (6 bases). Germline loops: CDR1 KGHSH, CDR2 LQKENI. V lost 3 bases and J lost 2, with 13 bases in between. There are 15 residues in the CDR3. As DNA, the CDR3 is TGTGCCAGCTCACCTTCCCAGGGAGGACAAGAGACCCAGTACTTC. It yields the protein CASSPSQGGQETQYF.

The chain recombines TRBV10-3 with TRBJ1-5, with D unresolved. V shed 6 bases and J shed 5 bases, with 17 bases lying between them. The CDR3 extends over 15 amino acids. Germline-derived CDR1 and CDR2 are ENHRY and SYGVKD. The CDR3 is CAIRARQEDDQPQHF. CDR3 nucleotides: TGTGCCATCAGGGCAAGGCAGGAAGACGATCAGCCCCAGCATTTT.

V usage is TRBV18 and J usage is TRBJ1-3; D uncertain. Germline V gene data show CDR1 as KGHSH and CDR2 as LQKENI. The CDR3 totals 14 residues. V was cut by 3 bases and J by 6 bases, with 12 bases left in between. The CDR3 nucleotides read TGTGCCAGCTCACCCAGCCACGGGGTAAACACCATATATTTT. Translation gives CASSPSHGVNTIYF.

This chain uses TRBV11-2 with TRBJ1-1; D is undetermined. The CDR3 spans 12 residues. The germline V gene has CDR1 SGHAT and CDR2 FQNNGV. The V gene lost 6 bases and the J gene lost 3 bases, with 8 bases spanning the gap. The CDR3 DNA reads TGTGCCAGCAGTCGGGGTGACACTGAAGCTTTCTTT. Translating it yields CASSRGDTEAFF.

The genes are TRBV28 and TRBJ2-5; D gene uncertain. The germline CDR1 and CDR2 sequences are MDHEN and SYDVKM. This CDR3 has 15 amino acids. V was pared by 5 bases and J by 5 bases, with 18 bases between. CDR3 nucleotides: TGTGCCAGCAGTCCAATCGATCTAAACCGGGAGACCCAGTACTTC. Its protein product is CASSPIDLNRETQYF.

J is TRBJ2-2 and V is TRBV30, with 9 bases matching TRBD2. The CDR3 covers 14 residues. CDR1 and CDR2 from the germline V gene are GTSNPN and SVGIG (reference sequence). The V and J ends lost 4 bases and 7 bases, in that order; junction bases with no gene match: 7. CDR3 coding DNA: TGTGCCTGGAACGTAGCGGGAGTTTTCGGGGAGCTGTTTTTT. Its translation: CAWNVAGVFGELFF.

The chain employs TRBV5-8 and TRBJ2-7; maybe TRBD2 (7 bases). Germline V gives CDR1 SGHTS, CDR2 YDEGEE. The CDR3 contains 16 residues. Trimming removed 0 bases from V and 0 bases from J, with 13 bases in between. CDR3 sequence (DNA): TGTGCCAGCAGCTTGGGGGGGGGCTGGAGCTCCTACGAGCAGTACTTC. As protein: CASSLGGGWSSYEQYF.